This TCR beta chain was retrieved from a study of T cell responses to AZD1222 COVID-19 vaccine. Note on this clone: Its specificity is not known.

Some second doses came at about 4 weeks and others at about 12 weeks; these were pooled. Regarding the study as a whole: Most donors were white British and more were female, and clonal diversity was possibly underestimated. Targets within unmutated variant regions were reportedly found for nearly half of spike-specific TCRs.

Using immunoSEQ multiplex PCR, the repertoire was profiled, and TCRdb retains in-frame clones only, with some absent. The data contain more than 150,000 clones, around 90% of them singletons. The CDR3 is 13 residues long. The V segment lost 5 bases and the J segment 10 bases; nucleotides outside the gene matches: 10. Germline assignment: CDR1 MNHEY and CDR2 SVGEGT. This clonotype was sampled from an adult who received the AZD1222 COVID-19 vaccine. The sequencing used peripheral blood, collected 28 days after the second AZD1222 dose. This chain connects TRBV6-2 or TRBV6-3 to TRBJ1-1, with 7 bases matching TRBD1. CDR3 coding DNA: TGTGCCAGCAGTCCCACAGGGGACCGTGGAGCTTTCTTT. This translates into CASSPTGDRGAFF.